Following are 30 T cell receptor beta chains from one sample sequenced in a study of cytomegalovirus exposure and HLA in healthy donors. The PCR employed 60 Vbeta primers together with 13 Jbeta primers. Generated by immunoSEQ multiplex PCR, the TCRdb table keeps only in-frame clones and is missing some. The sample includes about 140,000 clones, approximately 80% of them seen just once. Material for sequencing was PBMCs. These receptors were collected from a middle-aged woman in good health and CMV-seronegative.

The chain is built from TRBV19 and TRBJ2-2, with 10 nucleotides matching TRBD2. Germline CDR1 and CDR2: LNHDA and SQIVND (reference sequence). This CDR3 comprises 17 residues. V dropped 6 bases and J dropped 1; count of bases not matched to a gene: 8. As DNA, the CDR3 is TGTGCCAGTAGCTCCCCCGGACTAGCGGAGAACACCGGGGAGCTGTTTTTT. Protein sequence: CASSSPGLAENTGELFF.

Only a few counts were recorded for this clone. The chain has TRBV28 and TRBJ2-4; tentatively, D is TRBD1 (6 bases). V dropped 3 bases and J dropped 7 bases, with 16 bases sitting between them. The CDR3 is 15 amino acids. Germline V lookup: CDR1 MDHEN, CDR2 SYDVKM. The CDR3 loop is CASSLWNRDSNIQYF. CDR3 in DNA: TGTGCCAGCAGTTTGTGGAACAGGGATAGTAACATTCAGTACTTC.

To note about this clone: The CDR3 does not end in the conserved phenylalanine or tryptophan, so this is likely a read error. V and J are TRBV9 and TRBJ1-5; 8 bases are shared with TRBD1. Germline CDR1 reads SGDLS; CDR2 reads YYNGEE. The length of the CDR3 is 16 residues. Losses at the gene ends were 3 bases for V and 0 bases for J; bases not matched to a gene: 5. The CDR3 is CASSAGTGVSNQPQHL. Here the CDR3 DNA reads TGTGCCAGCAGCGCTGGGACAGGCGTTAGCAATCAGCCCCAGCATCTT.

This clone has only a few counts. J is TRBJ2-3 and V is TRBV5-1, with TRBD2 matching over 14 bases. Trimming removed 4 bases from V and 5 bases from J; junction bases left unmatched: 6. The CDR3 is 16 residues long. In germline, CDR1 is SGHRS, CDR2 YFSETQ. The CDR3 reads CASSITGLAGVDTQYF. As DNA, the CDR3 is TGCGCCAGCAGCATTACGGGACTAGCGGGGGTAGATACGCAGTATTTT.

The J gene is TRBJ1-2, the V gene TRBV7-2; no definite D call. Germline lookup yields CDR1 SGHTA and CDR2 FQGNSA. Trimming shortened V by 0 bases and J by 5 bases, and 13 bases separated the two germline ends. The CDR3 covers 15 residues. The CDR3 nucleotides read TGTGCCAGCAGCTTAGCCACAGCATGGCAATATGGCTACACCTTC. It yields the protein CASSLATAWQYGYTF.

The rearrangement links TRBV7-2 to TRBJ1-2, with TRBD1 as a possible D gene (6 bases). The ends were cut back, 5 bases at V and 6 bases at J, with 19 bases in the middle. Per germline, CDR1 SGHTA and CDR2 FQGNSA. The CDR3 contains 15 residues. CDR3 bases: TGTGCCAGCAGCCCCGACAGGTTAGAATTAAATGGCTACACCTTC. This encodes CASSPDRLELNGYTF.

The rearrangement joins TRBV28 to TRBJ2-7, with D unresolved. V was trimmed by 3 bases and J by 7 bases, leaving 10 bases between them. There are 12 residues in the CDR3. CDR1 is MDHEN and CDR2 is SYDVKM in the germline V gene. CDR3 bases: TGTGCCAGCAGTTTGTGGATCGGGGAGCAGTACTTC. This sequence encodes CASSLWIGEQYF.

V is TRBV19 and J is TRBJ2-1; tentative D call: TRBD2 (6 bases). Germline loops: CDR1 LNHDA, CDR2 SQIVND (reference sequence). The length of the CDR3 is 18 residues. Trimming pared 0 bases from V and 8 bases from J, leaving 23 bases between. CDR3 nucleotide sequence: TGTGCCAGTAGTATAGATCTGACGACGGGGGAAAGAGGGTATGAGCAGTTCTTC. Translation gives CASSIDLTTGERGYEQFF.

This chain uses TRBV15 with TRBJ2-2, with D hard to call. Per germline, CDR1 LNHNV and CDR2 YYDKDF (reference sequence). V was cut by 0 bases and J by 1 base, with 6 bases left in between. This CDR3 contains 15 residues. Here the CDR3 DNA reads TGTGCCACCAGCAGAGACCGGTTGAACACCGGGGAGCTGTTTTTT. As protein: CATSRDRLNTGELFF.

This sequence joins TRBV5-5 and TRBJ2-7, with a tentative D call TRBD1 (6 bases). Germline V CDR1 and CDR2: SGHKS, YYEKEE (reference sequence). The CDR3 extends over 12 amino acids. V was shortened by 4 bases and J by 3 bases, with 8 bases between the two germline ends. CDR3 protein: CASSPDSYEQYF. DNA of the CDR3: TGTGCCAGCAGCCCGGACAGCTACGAGCAGTACTTC.

This chain uses TRBV19 with TRBJ1-5; TRBD1 might be the D (6 bases). Trimming removed 6 bases from V and 3 bases from J, with 21 bases in between. Per germline, CDR1 LNHDA and CDR2 SQIVND (reference sequence). The CDR3 sequence is 17 residues long. CDR3 in amino acids: CASRRAGTSFNNQPQHF. CDR3 DNA sequence: TGTGCCAGTAGGAGGGCCGGGACAAGCTTTAACAATCAGCCCCAGCATTTT.

J is TRBJ2-7 and V is TRBV6-5; 8 bases match TRBD1. This CDR3 is built from 13 residues. J gave up 5 bases and V 6 bases, and 6 bases lay outside the gene matches. The germline V gene encodes CDR1 MNHEY and CDR2 SVGAGI. In DNA form, the CDR3 reads TGTGCCAGCAGGCCGACAGGGGTGAACGAGCAGTACTTC. Protein sequence: CASRPTGVNEQYF.

V usage is TRBV11-2 and J usage is TRBJ2-1, with 7 bases fitting TRBD2. Germline V gives CDR1 SGHAT, CDR2 FQNNGV. The CDR3 sequence is 16 residues long. The V gene end was trimmed by 5 bases and the J gene end by 8 bases; junction bases not matched to a gene: 15. CDR3 nucleotide sequence: TGTGCCAGCAGCCGGAACCCGACTAGCATATGGGATGAGCAGTTCTTC. Its protein product is CASSRNPTSIWDEQFF.

This clone has only a few counts. The chain employs TRBV10-2 and TRBJ2-3; 8 bases are a match to TRBD2. Germline CDR1 is WSHSY and CDR2 is SAAADI. J lost 0 bases, V lost 9 bases, and 2 bases had no gene match. This CDR3 is built from 13 residues. This CDR3 reads CARSSGSTDTQYF. In DNA form, the CDR3 reads TGCGCCAGATCTAGCGGGAGCACAGATACGCAGTATTTT.

This rearrangement joins TRBV5-1 to TRBJ2-5, with D hard to call. The last part of the DNA fits TRBJ2-7 better; the J call may be wrong. CDR3 size: 16 residues. CDR1 is SGHRS and CDR2 is YFSETQ in the germline V gene. The CDR3 DNA reads TGCGCCAGCAGCTTGCTGAGAGGTCAGCCCTCCTACGAGCAGTACTTC. Translating it yields CASSLLRGQPSYEQYF.

Of note for this clone: The germline gene is not matched at one end of the junction; a read error may be the cause. This chain uses TRBV27 with TRBJ1-2; D may be TRBD1 (6 bases). This CDR3 spans 15 amino acids. Germline lookup yields CDR1 MNHEY and CDR2 SMNVEV (reference sequence). CDR3 sequence: CASSNSGTSGYGYTF. The CDR3 nucleotides read TGTGCCAGCAGCAATTCCGGGACAAGCGGCTATGGCTATACCTTC.

This chain links TRBV19 with TRBJ1-5, with a possible D match to TRBD1 (6 bases). The length of the CDR3 is 14 residues. Looked up from germline, CDR1 is LNHDA and CDR2 is SQIVND (reference sequence). With 5 bases removed from V and 5 bases from J, the gap between germline ends came to 13 bases. Written as DNA, the CDR3 is TGTGCCAGTAGTGACAGGTCCATAGATCAGCCCCAGCATTTT. It codes for CASSDRSIDQPQHF.

The chain combines TRBV6-5 with TRBJ2-5, with 7 nucleotides matching TRBD2. V lost 2 bases, J lost 1 base, and 7 bases stayed unmatched. This CDR3 is 16 amino acids long. Germline V lookup: CDR1 MNHEY, CDR2 SVGAGI. Here the CDR3 reads CASSYRGGSTQETQYF. Here the CDR3 DNA reads TGTGCCAGCAGTTACAGGGGCGGGAGTACCCAAGAGACCCAGTACTTC.

The V gene is TRBV19, the J gene TRBJ1-5; 8 nucleotides match TRBD1. Germline trimming cut 5 bases from V and 3 bases from J; bases unmatched to any gene: 3. CDR3 length: 14 amino acids. Germline CDR1 reads LNHDA; CDR2 reads SQIVND (reference sequence). The CDR3, as DNA: TGTGCCAGTAGTTGGACAGGGACCAATCAGCCCCAGCATTTT. Protein: CASSWTGTNQPQHF.

To note about this clone: Mismatch with germline at one junction end may stem from a read error. The same CDR3 arises from other DNA sequences in this sample as well. The V and J genes are TRBV4-1 and TRBJ1-1; TRBD1 agrees at 7 bases. Germline CDR1 is MGHRA and CDR2 is YSYEKL. The CDR3 loop spans 14 amino acids. CDR3 protein: CASSQRGQNTEAFF. The CDR3 DNA reads TGCGCCAGCAGCCAGAGGGGACAGAACACTGAGGCTTTCTTT.

The chain combines TRBV5-1 with TRBJ2-5; 8 bases line up with TRBD1. Germline loops: CDR1 SGHRS, CDR2 YFSETQ. This CDR3 spans 15 amino acids. The V segment lost 0 bases and the J segment 5 bases; nucleotides outside the gene matches: 6. For the CDR3, the DNA is TGCGCCAGCAGCTTGGGAGGACAGGGACTGGAGACCCAGTACTTC. Encoded protein: CASSLGGQGLETQYF.

This chain's CDR3 is CASSSDRVSPHNEQFF. The CDR3 nucleotides are TGTGCCAGCAGCTCAGACCGGGTCTCCCCCCACAATGAGCAGTTCTTC. The V and J genes are TRBV11-2 and TRBJ2-1; D not resolved. Germline V gives CDR1 SGHAT, CDR2 FQNNGV. The length of the CDR3 is 16 residues. V shed 4 bases and J shed 5 bases, with 18 bases lying between them.

V is TRBV29-1 and J is TRBJ2-2, with TRBD2 identical over 8 bases. Germline V gives CDR1 SQVTM, CDR2 ANQGSEA. Trimming removed 2 bases from V and 3 bases from J; junction bases left unmatched: 5. This CDR3 region has 15 residues. CDR3 coding DNA: TGCAGCGTTGAAAGGGCGGGGGGTTACACCGGGGAGCTGTTTTTT. Encoded protein: CSVERAGGYTGELFF.

The rearrangement joins TRBV7-6 to TRBJ2-2; 10 positions match TRBD1. Germline V gene sequence: CDR1 SGHVS, CDR2 FNYEAQ. This CDR3 region has 16 residues. V trimming: 5 bases; J trimming: 4 bases; junction bases outside the gene matches: 7. The CDR3 DNA follows: TGTGCCAGCAGCGATCCCGGGACAGGGGTCACCGGGGAGCTGTTTTTT. Protein product: CASSDPGTGVTGELFF.

The chain recombines TRBV28 with TRBJ2-2, with D possibly matching TRBD2 (7 bases). The CDR3 extends over 15 amino acids. V lost 6 bases and J lost 6, with 17 bases in between. Germline CDR1 reads MDHEN; CDR2 reads SYDVKM. The CDR3 DNA reads as TGTGCCAGCAGCAAGACAGAAGGGGGGGCCGGGGAGCTGTTTTTT. Translation: CASSKTEGGAGELFF. Combining the CDR3 with reference TRBV28 and TRBJ2-2 gives the whole variable domain DVKVTQSSRYLVKRTGEKVFLECVQDMDHENMFWYRQDPGLGLRLIYFSYDVKMKEKGDIPEGYSVSREKKERFSLILESASTNQTSMYLCASSKTEGGAGELFFGEGSRLTVL.

The rearrangement joins TRBV7-9 to TRBJ2-3; 9 bases map to TRBD1. Germline V CDR1 and CDR2: SEHNR, FQNEAQ (reference sequence). The V gene end was trimmed by 3 bases and the J gene end by 3 bases; junction bases not matched to a gene: 7. The CDR3 is made up of 16 amino acids. The CDR3 nucleotides read TGTGCCAGCAGCTTGGGGGGGACAGGGATTACAGATACGCAGTATTTT. Translation: CASSLGGTGITDTQYF.

The chain links TRBV18 to TRBJ2-5; D unresolved. CDR3 length: 14 residues. The germline V and J ends were trimmed by 2 bases and 5 bases, with 12 bases remaining between them. Germline assignment: CDR1 KGHSH and CDR2 LQKENI. This chain's CDR3 is CASSPTTRLETQYF. The CDR3 DNA is TGTGCCAGCTCACCAACTACCCGGTTGGAGACCCAGTACTTC.

The chain recombines TRBV4-2 with TRBJ1-2, with D uncertain. CDR1 and CDR2 (germline): LGHNA, YNFKEQ. V was trimmed by 0 bases and J by 4 bases, leaving 12 bases between them. This CDR3 spans 15 amino acids. CDR3: CASSQDKLKPYGYTF. CDR3 DNA sequence: TGTGCCAGCAGCCAAGATAAACTAAAGCCCTATGGCTACACCTTC.

To note about this clone: One junction end does not reproduce the germline sequence, and a read error may be involved. The chain carries TRBV7-7 and TRBJ1-1; 8 positions agree with TRBD1. CDR1 and CDR2 from the germline V gene are SSHAT and FNYEAQ (reference sequence). This CDR3 has 14 residues. The CDR3 protein is CASSSNRGRAEAFF. DNA for the CDR3: TGTGCTAGCAGCTCCAACAGGGGGAGGGCTGAAGCTTTCTTT.

Points on this clone: The sample contains more than one DNA sequence encoding this CDR3. The J gene is TRBJ2-3, the V gene TRBV5-1; 11 nucleotides match TRBD2. V dropped 4 bases and J dropped 5; count of bases not matched to a gene: 3. There are 14 residues in the CDR3. Germline V gene lookup returns CDR1 SGHRS and CDR2 YFSETQ. The CDR3 DNA follows: TGCGCCAGCAGCCCCGGGACTAGCGGAGATACGCAGTATTTT. Protein sequence: CASSPGTSGDTQYF. The whole variable domain, filled in from reference TRBV5-1 and TRBJ2-3, reads KAGVTQTPRYLIKTRGQQVTLSCSPISGHRSVSWYQQTPGQGLQFLFEYFSETQRNKGNFPGRFSGRQFSNSRSEMNVSTLELGDSALYLCASSPGTSGDTQYFGPGTRLTVL.